This entry lists 14 T cell receptor beta chains sequenced from one sample in a study of T cell repertoires in cytomegalovirus infection. TCRdb passed the reads through MiXCR, listing each CDR3 protein once. The table lists 200,000 to 250,000 distinct CDR3 sequences, roughly 6.5% of them singletons. The sequencing input was PBMCs. All receptors derive from a human donor in good health (CMV status not recorded). Some clones in this sample may be carry-over from other donors' samples.

This clonotype has a handful of counts. This could be a read error, since a much larger clone is one nucleotide away. This chain uses TRBV3-1 with TRBJ1-5; D unresolved. V was clipped by 4 bases and J by 3 bases, with 7 bases between them. Per the germline V gene, CDR1 is LGHDT and CDR2 is YNNKEL (reference sequence). CDR3 length: 13 residues. In DNA form, the CDR3 reads TGTGCCAGCAGCCGAGGGAACAATCAGCCCCAGCATTTT. Protein product: CASSRGNNQPQHF. The whole variable domain, remainder taken from reference TRBV3-1 and TRBJ1-5, is DTAVSQTPKYLVTQMGNDKSIKCEQNLGHDTMYWYKQDSKKFLKIMFSYNNKELIINETVPNRFSPKSPDKAHLNLHINSLELGDSAVYFCASSRGNNQPQHFGDGTRLSIL.

This clonotype was observed at least ten times. The chain recombines TRBV7-6 with TRBJ2-7; possibly TRBD2 for D (6 bases). Looked up from germline, CDR1 is SGHVS and CDR2 is FNYEAQ. This CDR3 contains 14 residues. The V gene lost 4 bases and the J gene lost 2 bases, with 12 bases spanning the gap. The chain's CDR3 is CASSYGTDTYEQYF. The CDR3 DNA follows: TGTGCCAGCAGCTACGGGACTGACACCTACGAGCAGTACTTC.

This clonotype was recorded at least ten times. CDR3 amino acids: CSARATSGVYNEQFF. In DNA form, the CDR3 reads TGCAGTGCTAGAGCCACTAGCGGGGTGTACAATGAGCAGTTCTTC. This chain links TRBV20-1 with TRBJ2-1; 10 bases agree with TRBD2. Per germline, CDR1 DFQATT and CDR2 SNEGSKA (reference sequence). This CDR3 is 15 amino acids long. The ends lost 1 base at V and 4 bases at J; junction bases unmatched: 4.

Ten or more counts support this clonotype. The chain couples TRBV29-1 to TRBJ2-1, with TRBD2 matching over 8 bases. V dropped 6 bases and J dropped 7; count of bases not matched to a gene: 11. Looked up from germline, CDR1 is SQVTM and CDR2 is ANQGSEA. CDR3 size: 14 residues. In DNA form, the CDR3 reads TGCAGCGTGCAAAGGGGACTAGTAGGAAATGAGCAGTTCTTC. Translated, it gives CSVQRGLVGNEQFF.

This chain uses TRBV9 with TRBJ2-1; D might be TRBD1 (6 bases). Germline V gives CDR1 SGDLS, CDR2 YYNGEE. The V gene lost 3 bases and the J gene lost 7 bases, with 11 bases spanning the gap. The CDR3 extends over 13 amino acids. The CDR3 DNA follows: TGTGCCAGCAGCGCTGACAGGCGAAATGAGCAGTTCTTC. It specifies CASSADRRNEQFF.

The table lists this clonotype with many counts. The chain combines TRBV9 with TRBJ1-2; D is possibly TRBD1 (6 bases). The germline V and J ends were trimmed by 4 bases and 4 bases, with 23 bases remaining between them. The CDR3 runs to 17 residues. From germline, CDR1 is SGDLS and CDR2 YYNGEE. The CDR3 DNA sequence: TGTGCCAGCAGCTTCCGGGACACTACCTTAGGGGGCTATGGCTACACCTTC. It translates to CASSFRDTTLGGYGYTF.

At least ten counts were recorded for this clonotype. The gene calls are TRBV4-2 and TRBJ1-4; D uncertain. The V end was cut by 1 base, the J end by 7 bases, with 10 bases between. The CDR3 loop spans 14 amino acids. Germline V gives CDR1 LGHNA, CDR2 YNFKEQ. CDR3 amino acids: CASSQGVGGEKLFF. The CDR3 nucleotides read TGTGCCAGCAGCCAAGGAGTGGGAGGTGAAAAACTGTTTTTT.

This clonotype has at least ten counts. The CDR3 sequence: CSVSGTGGGQPQHF. CDR3 coding DNA: TGCAGCGTCTCCGGGACAGGGGGCGGCCAGCCCCAGCATTTT. The chain joins TRBV29-1 to TRBJ1-5; TRBD1 matches 12 bases. Germline loops: CDR1 SQVTM, CDR2 ANQGSEA. Trimming at V came to 6 bases and at J to 7 bases, leaving 7 bases not matched to a gene. This CDR3 is 14 amino acids long. Looking up the rest from reference TRBV29-1 and TRBJ1-5 gives the full variable domain: SAVISQKPSRDICQRGTSLTIQCQVDSQVTMMFWYRQQPGQSLTLIATANQGSEATYESGFVIDKFPISRPNLTFSTLTVSNMSPEDSSIYLCSVSGTGGGQPQHFGDGTRLSIL.

This clonotype was observed at least ten times. The rearrangement links TRBV12-3 or TRBV12-4 to TRBJ1-2; 9 nucleotides line up with TRBD1. Trimming took 6 bases from V and 9 from J; bases not matched to a gene: 11. The CDR3 has 14 residues. Here the CDR3 DNA reads TGTGCCAGCAGCCCCGGACAGGGGCTAAGGAGCTACACCTTC. Protein sequence: CASSPGQGLRSYTF.

This clonotype has ten or more counts. The CDR3 reads CASSHEGTDTQYF. CDR3 DNA: TGTGCCAGCAGCCACGAGGGCACAGATACGCAGTATTTT. The rearrangement joins TRBV14 to TRBJ2-3, with unresolved D. This CDR3 comprises 13 residues. The V end lost 3 bases, the J end lost 1 base, and 5 bases lay between the germline ends. Germline V gives CDR1 SGHDN, CDR2 FVKESK.

This clonotype showed up many times. This chain connects TRBV28 to TRBJ1-1; no clear D gene. Trimming cost V 4 bases and J 11 bases, with 23 bases left between them. This CDR3 is 15 amino acids long. Germline V gene sequence: CDR1 MDHEN, CDR2 SYDVKM. This CDR3 reads CASSSQTFPPERAFF. For the CDR3, the DNA is TGTGCCAGCAGTTCTCAGACCTTTCCCCCTGAACGGGCTTTCTTT. The full variable domain, in which reference TRBV28 and TRBJ1-1 provide the parts outside the CDR3, is DVKVTQSSRYLVKRTGEKVFLECVQDMDHENMFWYRQDPGLGLRLIYFSYDVKMKEKGDIPEGYSVSREKKERFSLILESASTNQTSMYLCASSSQTFPPERAFFGQGTRLTVV.

This clonotype was observed many times. The chain employs TRBV7-2 and TRBJ2-2, with D possibly matching TRBD2 (6 bases). CDR1 and CDR2 from the germline V gene are SGHTA and FQGNSA. Trimming cost V 1 base and J 10 bases, with 10 bases left between them. The CDR3 loop spans 13 amino acids. This CDR3 is CASSLGRGMELFF. The CDR3, as DNA: TGTGCCAGCAGCTTAGGTCGCGGGATGGAGCTGTTTTTT. Full variable domain (missing parts from reference TRBV7-2 and TRBJ2-2): GAGVSQSPSNKVTEKGKDVELRCDPISGHTALYWYRQSLGQGLEFLIYFQGNSAPDKSGLPSDRFSAERTGGSVSTLTIQRTQQEDSAVYLCASSLGRGMELFFGEGSRLTVL.

In this sample, this clonotype turned up many times. V usage is TRBV5-5 and J usage is TRBJ2-1; the D gene is possibly TRBD1 (6 bases). The CDR3 is 15 amino acids. Looked up from germline, CDR1 is SGHKS and CDR2 is YYEKEE (reference sequence). Trimming stripped 4 bases from V and 4 bases from J, with 15 bases between. The CDR3 bases are TGTGCCAGCAGCCCGGACAGCGCTACTTACAATGAGCAGTTCTTC. It specifies CASSPDSATYNEQFF.

This clonotype was found many times. The genes are TRBV20-1 and TRBJ1-6; D not resolved. Trimming removed 2 bases from V and 7 bases from J, with 15 bases in between. The germline V gene has CDR1 DFQATT and CDR2 SNEGSKA (reference sequence). CDR3 length equals 15 residues. The CDR3 DNA sequence: TGCAGTGCTAGAACTCCGGGATCCGAAAATTCACCCCTCCACTTT. It encodes CSARTPGSENSPLHF.